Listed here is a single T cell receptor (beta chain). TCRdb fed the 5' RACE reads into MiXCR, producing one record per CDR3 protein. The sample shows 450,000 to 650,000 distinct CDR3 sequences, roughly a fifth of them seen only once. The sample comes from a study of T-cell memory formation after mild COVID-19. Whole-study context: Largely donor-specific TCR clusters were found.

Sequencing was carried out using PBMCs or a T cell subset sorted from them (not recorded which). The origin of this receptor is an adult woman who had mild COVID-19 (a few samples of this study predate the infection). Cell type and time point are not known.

The DNA of the CDR3 is TGTGCCAGCAGCCAAGGACTAGCGGGGGCCCTCAATACGCAGTATTTT. Its protein is CASSQGLAGALNTQYF. This chain connects TRBV14 to TRBJ2-3; 12 nucleotides line up with TRBD2. This CDR3 has 16 residues. CDR1 and CDR2 from the germline V gene are SGHDN and FVKESK. V shed 1 base, J shed 7 bases, and the junction held 6 bases outside the gene matches.